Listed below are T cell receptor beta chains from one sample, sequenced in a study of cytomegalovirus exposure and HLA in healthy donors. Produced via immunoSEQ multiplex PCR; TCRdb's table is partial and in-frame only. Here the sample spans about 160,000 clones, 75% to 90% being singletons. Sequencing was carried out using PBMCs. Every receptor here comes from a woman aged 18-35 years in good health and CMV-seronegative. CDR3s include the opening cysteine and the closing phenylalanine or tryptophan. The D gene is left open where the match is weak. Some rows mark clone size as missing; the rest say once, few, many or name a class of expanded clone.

CASSQMMAGPNEKLFF	TGCGCCAGCAGTCAAATGATGGCAGGGCCTAATGAAAAACTGTTTTTT	NA	TRBJ1-4	NA	TRBV23-1
CASSPQEASRAYEQYF	TGTGCCAGCTCACCACAGGAAGCGTCTCGGGCCTACGAGCAGTACTTC	NA	TRBJ2-7	NA	TRBV18
CASSPRQGHYEQYF	TGTGCCAGCAGCCCGCGACAGGGGCACTACGAGCAGTACTTC	NA	TRBJ2-7	TRBD1	TRBV7-9
CASSDRDYLDTQYF	TGTGCCAGCAGTGACAGGGATTATCTGGATACGCAGTATTTT	NA	TRBJ2-3	NA	TRBV2
CASSHRWDTQYF	TGTGCCAGCAGCCACCGGTGGGATACGCAGTATTTT	NA	TRBJ2-3	NA	TRBV6-5
CASSQEQYQPQHF	TGTGCCAGCAGCCAAGAACAGTATCAGCCCCAGCATTTT	NA	TRBJ1-5	NA	TRBV4-2
CATLPGGTEAFF	TGTGCCACCCTCCCCGGGGGCACTGAAGCTTTCTTT	NA	TRBJ1-1	NA	TRBV28
CASSPPSTDTQYF	TGTGCCAGCAGCCCCCCGAGCACAGATACGCAGTATTTT	NA	TRBJ2-3	NA	TRBV9
CASRMGQGLYGYTF	TGTGCCAGTAGGATGGGACAGGGGCTCTATGGCTACACCTTC	NA	TRBJ1-2	TRBD1	TRBV19
CASSLSSGGRNEQFF	TGTGCCAGCAGTCTCTCTAGCGGAGGACGGAATGAGCAGTTCTTC	NA	TRBJ2-1	TRBD2	TRBV6-6
CAWSVQRAFGEKLFF	TGTGCCTGGAGTGTACAGAGGGCTTTTGGTGAAAAACTGTTTTTT	NA	TRBJ1-4	NA	TRBV30
CASIPTSGTASTQYF	TGTGCCAGCATCCCGACTAGCGGGACTGCCTCGACCCAGTACTTC	NA	TRBJ2-5	TRBD2	TRBV5-8
CASSLGTGNSPLHF	TGTGCCAGCAGCTTAGGTACGGGTAATTCACCCCTCCACTTT	NA	TRBJ1-6	NA	TRBV11-2
CASNFGGAKWETQYF	TGTGCCAGCAATTTTGGCGGGGCGAAGTGGGAGACCCAGTACTTC	NA	TRBJ2-5	NA	TRBV27
CASSLDSYGYTF	TGCGCCAGCAGCTTGGACAGCTATGGCTACACCTTC	NA	TRBJ1-2	NA	TRBV5-1
CASSDGRGGPDTQYF	TGTGCCAGCAGTGATGGGCGGGGGGGCCCAGATACGCAGTATTTT	NA	TRBJ2-3	TRBD2	TRBV6-4
CASSLRGEQFF	TGTGCCAGCAGCTTGCGGGGTGAGCAGTTCTTC	few	TRBJ2-1	NA	TRBV7-9
CASSLRLDNEQFF	TGCGCCAGCAGCTTGCGTCTAGACAATGAGCAGTTCTTC	NA	TRBJ2-1	NA	TRBV5-1
CASSQPGLAGKDTQYF	TGTGCCAGCAGCCAGCCGGGACTAGCGGGAAAAGATACGCAGTATTTT	NA	TRBJ2-3	TRBD2	TRBV28
CASSIDRGYEQYF	TGTGCCAGTAGTATAGACAGGGGTTACGAGCAGTACTTC	NA	TRBJ2-7	NA	TRBV19
CASSARVYNEQFF	TGTGCCAGCAGCGCAAGAGTGTACAATGAGCAGTTCTTC	NA	TRBJ2-1	NA	TRBV7-2
CASSTLAGIYNEQFF	TGTGCCAGTAGTACGCTAGCGGGGATCTACAATGAGCAGTTCTTC	once	TRBJ2-1	TRBD2	TRBV19
CASSLSGTGRETQYF	TGCGCCAGCAGCTTGTCTGGTACGGGGAGAGAGACCCAGTACTTC	once	TRBJ2-5	NA	TRBV5-1
CASRTLSGSPFEQYF	TGTGCCTCGAGGACTCTCAGCGGGAGCCCTTTCGAGCAGTACTTC	NA	TRBJ2-7	TRBD2	TRBV30
CASNFSRNTEAFF	TGTGCCAGCAACTTCTCGAGGAACACTGAAGCTTTCTTT	NA	TRBJ1-1	NA	TRBV5-6
CASSRTGGLLSYNEQFF	TGTGCCAGCTCAAGGACAGGGGGACTACTCTCCTACAATGAGCAGTTCTTC	NA	TRBJ2-1	TRBD1	TRBV18
CAWTSGSHEQFF	TGTGCCTGGACTAGCGGGAGCCATGAGCAGTTCTTC	NA	TRBJ2-1	TRBD2	TRBV30
CASSEAQGSDRVYNEQFF	TGTGCCAGCAGTGAAGCGCAAGGATCGGACAGGGTCTACAATGAGCAGTTCTTC	NA	TRBJ2-1	TRBD1	TRBV6-1
CASREGSHHEYNEQFF	TGCGCCAGCAGAGAGGGTTCTCACCACGAATACAATGAGCAGTTCTTC	NA	TRBJ2-1	NA	TRBV5-1
CASLQGRRETQYF	TGTGCCAGCCTACAGGGGAGGCGAGAGACCCAGTACTTC	NA	TRBJ2-5	NA	TRBV7-8
CASSSGLAGGHPSSYNEQFF	TGTGCCAGCAGCTCGGGACTAGCGGGAGGCCACCCGAGCTCCTACAATGAGCAGTTCTTC	NA	TRBJ2-1	TRBD2	TRBV11-3
CASTERGTEKLFF	TGTGCCAGCACCGAACGGGGGACTGAAAAACTGTTTTTT	NA	TRBJ1-4	NA	TRBV6-1
CASSPGGELFF	TGTGCCAGCAGTCCCGGGGGGGAGCTGTTTTTT	NA	TRBJ2-2	NA	TRBV6-5
CASSINEPALGGELFF	TGTGCCAGTAGTATCAACGAACCCGCGCTTGGCGGGGAGCTGTTTTTT	NA	TRBJ2-2	NA	TRBV19
CASRRVGGTEAFF	TGTGCCAGCAGAAGGGTAGGGGGCACTGAAGCTTTCTTT	NA	TRBJ1-1	NA	TRBV2
CATRLAGEGEQYF	TGTGCCACCAGACTAGCGGGAGAAGGAGAGCAGTACTTC	NA	TRBJ2-7	TRBD2	TRBV27
CASSRGGTEAFF	TGTGCCAGCAGCCGGGGGGGCACTGAAGCTTTCTTT	NA	TRBJ1-1	NA	TRBV5-4
CASSFGWRATEFYEQYF	TGTGCCAGCAGTTTCGGGTGGCGGGCAACGGAGTTCTACGAGCAGTACTTC	NA	TRBJ2-7	NA	TRBV27
CASSRGGDQETQYF	TGTGCCAGCAGCCGCGGAGGGGACCAAGAGACCCAGTACTTC	NA	TRBJ2-5	NA	TRBV7-2
CAWRLAGATGEQFF	TGTGCCTGGAGACTAGCGGGAGCTACGGGCGAGCAGTTCTTC	NA	TRBJ2-1	TRBD2	TRBV30
CASSQGNTIYF	TGTGCCAGCAGCCAAGGAAACACCATATATTTT	NA	TRBJ1-3	NA	TRBV6-5
CASSLLTGKVRAFF	TGTGCCAGCAGTTTACTGACAGGGAAGGTGAGAGCTTTCTTT	NA	TRBJ1-1	TRBD1	TRBV28
CASSLSAGGTQETQYF	TGCGCCAGCAGCTTGTCAGCGGGAGGAACCCAAGAGACCCAGTACTTC	NA	TRBJ2-5	TRBD2	TRBV5-1
CASSLSGGAVGFEQFF	TGTGCCAGCAGCTTGTCCGGGGGGGCGGTCGGCTTTGAGCAGTTCTTC	NA	TRBJ2-1	TRBD2	TRBV5-6
CSSSPFRQGSYEQYF	TGTTCCAGCAGCCCCTTTCGTCAGGGGAGCTACGAGCAGTACTTC	NA	TRBJ2-7	NA	TRBV7-9
CASSAGQGGYNEQFF	TGTGCCAGCAGTGCGGGACAGGGAGGGTACAATGAGCAGTTCTTC	NA	TRBJ2-1	TRBD1	TRBV6-4
CASSIQTGELFF	TGTGCCAGCAGCATCCAGACAGGGGAGCTGTTTTTT	NA	TRBJ2-2	NA	TRBV7-9
CASSLTGEGENEKLFF	TGTGCCAGCAGTTTGACAGGCGAGGGAGAAAATGAAAAACTGTTTTTT	once	TRBJ1-4	NA	TRBV28
CASSQDRGNEKLFF	TGTGCCAGCAGTCAGGACAGGGGAAATGAAAAACTGTTTTTT	NA	TRBJ1-4	TRBD1	TRBV28
CASSSRIGTSGDTDTQYF	TGTGCCAGCAGCTCTAGAATTGGGACTAGCGGGGACACAGATACGCAGTATTTT	NA	TRBJ2-3	TRBD2	TRBV7-9
CASSTLPSPGSGEQYF	TGTGCCAGTAGTACCCTTCCCTCGCCGGGGTCGGGGGAGCAGTACTTC	NA	TRBJ2-7	NA	TRBV19
CASSYDTGTPTYNEQFF	TGTGCCAGCAGCTACGACACCGGGACTCCGACCTACAATGAGCAGTTCTTC	NA	TRBJ2-1	NA	TRBV11-2
CASSSSPGELFF	TGTGCCAGTAGTTCCTCTCCCGGGGAGCTGTTTTTT	NA	TRBJ2-2	NA	TRBV19
CASRTGGYTEAFF	TGTGCCAGCAGAACAGGGGGCTACACTGAAGCTTTCTTT	NA	TRBJ1-1	TRBD1	TRBV19
CASSLGLSNTDTQYF	TGTGCCAGCAGCTTGGGCCTATCCAACACAGATACGCAGTATTTT	NA	TRBJ2-3	NA	TRBV7-2